A single T cell receptor (beta chain) is shown here with its context. The antigen is unknown. This record belongs to a study of T-cell memory formation after mild COVID-19. Study outcomes and limitations: Second-wave clones that peaked on day 37 lacked confirmed SARS-CoV-2 specificity. Of the contracting clones, CD4+ ones lay mainly in CM and EM, and CD8+ ones in EMRA.

TCR alpha and TCR beta cDNA libraries carrying sample barcodes and UMIs came from 5'RACE with constant-segment primers. MiXCR was run by TCRdb on the 5' RACE reads, yielding one entry per CDR3 protein. The repertoire holds about 390,000 distinct CDR3 sequences, with 16% as singletons. V lost 2 bases and J 8 bases, leaving 7 bases between the germline ends. CDR3 length equals 11 residues. Germline V CDR1 and CDR2: DFQATT, SNEGSKA (reference sequence). The sequencing sample was made of PBMCs or a T cell subset sorted from them (not recorded which). The V and J genes are TRBV20-1 and TRBJ2-1; tentatively, D is TRBD1 or TRBD2 (5 bases each). This TCR derives from a man between 18 and 35 years old who had mild COVID-19 (a few samples of this study predate the infection). Cell type and time point are not known. CDR3 in DNA: TGCAGTGCTAGACCGGGGCATGAGCAGTTCTTC. Translating gives CSARPGHEQFF.